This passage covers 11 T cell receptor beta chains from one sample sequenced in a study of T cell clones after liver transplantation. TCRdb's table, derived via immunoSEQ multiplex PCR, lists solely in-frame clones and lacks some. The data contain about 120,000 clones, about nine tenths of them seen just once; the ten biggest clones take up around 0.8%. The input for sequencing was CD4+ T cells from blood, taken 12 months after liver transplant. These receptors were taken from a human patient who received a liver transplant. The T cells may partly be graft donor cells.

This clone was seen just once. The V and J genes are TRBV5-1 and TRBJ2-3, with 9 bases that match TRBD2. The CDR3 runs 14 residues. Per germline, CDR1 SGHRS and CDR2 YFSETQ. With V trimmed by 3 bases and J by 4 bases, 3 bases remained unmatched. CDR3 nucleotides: TGCGCCAGCAGCTGGAGGACTAGCGCAGATACGCAGTATTTT. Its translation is CASSWRTSADTQYF. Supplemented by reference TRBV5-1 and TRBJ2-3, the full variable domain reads KAGVTQTPRYLIKTRGQQVTLSCSPISGHRSVSWYQQTPGQGLQFLFEYFSETQRNKGNFPGRFSGRQFSNSRSEMNVSTLELGDSALYLCASSWRTSADTQYFGPGTRLTVL.

The CDR3 sequence: CASSYSPASSYEQYF. The CDR3 DNA reads TGTGCCAGCAGTTACAGCCCGGCAAGCTCCTACGAGCAGTACTTC. This chain joins TRBV6-5 and TRBJ2-7; D unresolved. This CDR3 contains 15 residues. Trimming took off 2 bases at V and 0 bases at J, with 11 bases between the two ends. The germline V gene has CDR1 MNHEY and CDR2 SVGAGI.

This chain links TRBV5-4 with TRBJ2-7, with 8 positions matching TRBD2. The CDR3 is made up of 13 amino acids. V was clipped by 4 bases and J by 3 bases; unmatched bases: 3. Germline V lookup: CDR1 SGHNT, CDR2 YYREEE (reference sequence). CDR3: CASSTGTSYEQYF. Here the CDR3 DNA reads TGTGCCAGCAGCACCGGGACTAGCTACGAGCAGTACTTC. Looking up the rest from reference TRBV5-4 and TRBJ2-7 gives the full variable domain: ETGVTQSPTHLIKTRGQQVTLRCSSQSGHNTVSWYQQALGQGPQFIFQYYREEENGRGNFPPRFSGLQFPNYSSELNVNALELDDSALYLCASSTGTSYEQYFGPGTRLTVT.

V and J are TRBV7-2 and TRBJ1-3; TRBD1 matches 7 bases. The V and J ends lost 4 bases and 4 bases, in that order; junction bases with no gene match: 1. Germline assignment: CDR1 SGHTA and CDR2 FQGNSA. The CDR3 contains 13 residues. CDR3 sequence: CASSSGQGNTIYF. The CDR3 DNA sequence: TGTGCCAGCAGCTCGGGACAGGGAAACACCATATATTTT. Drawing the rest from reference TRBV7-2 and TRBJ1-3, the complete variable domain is GAGVSQSPSNKVTEKGKDVELRCDPISGHTALYWYRQSLGQGLEFLIYFQGNSAPDKSGLPSDRFSAERTGGSVSTLTIQRTQQEDSAVYLCASSSGQGNTIYFGEGSWLTVV.

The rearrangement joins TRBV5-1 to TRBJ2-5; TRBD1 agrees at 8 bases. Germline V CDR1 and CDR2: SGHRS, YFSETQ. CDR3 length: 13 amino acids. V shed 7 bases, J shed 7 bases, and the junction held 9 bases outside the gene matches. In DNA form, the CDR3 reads TGCGCCAGCGGGCAGGACAGGGAGGCGACCCAGTACTTC. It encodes CASGQDREATQYF. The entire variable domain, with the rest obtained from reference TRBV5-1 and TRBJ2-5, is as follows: KAGVTQTPRYLIKTRGQQVTLSCSPISGHRSVSWYQQTPGQGLQFLFEYFSETQRNKGNFPGRFSGRQFSNSRSEMNVSTLELGDSALYLCASGQDREATQYFGPGTRLLVL.

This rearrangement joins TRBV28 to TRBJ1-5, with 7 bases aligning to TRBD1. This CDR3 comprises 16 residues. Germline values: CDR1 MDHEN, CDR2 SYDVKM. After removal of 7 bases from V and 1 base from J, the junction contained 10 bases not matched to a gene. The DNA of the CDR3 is TGTGCCAGCACCAGATGGGGGACAGTCAGCAATCAGCCCCAGCATTTT. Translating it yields CASTRWGTVSNQPQHF.

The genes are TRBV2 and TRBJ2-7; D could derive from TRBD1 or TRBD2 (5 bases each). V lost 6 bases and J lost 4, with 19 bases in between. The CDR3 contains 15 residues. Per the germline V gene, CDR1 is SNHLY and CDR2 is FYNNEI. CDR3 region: CASSEDAGTRYEQYF. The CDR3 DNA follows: TGTGCCAGCAGCGAGGACGCCGGGACCCGGTACGAGCAGTACTTC.

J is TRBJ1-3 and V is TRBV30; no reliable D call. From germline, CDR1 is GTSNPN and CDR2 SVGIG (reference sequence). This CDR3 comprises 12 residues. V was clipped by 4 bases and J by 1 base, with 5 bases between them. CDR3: CAWTVSGNTIYF. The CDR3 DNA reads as TGTGCCTGGACAGTATCTGGAAACACCATATATTTT.

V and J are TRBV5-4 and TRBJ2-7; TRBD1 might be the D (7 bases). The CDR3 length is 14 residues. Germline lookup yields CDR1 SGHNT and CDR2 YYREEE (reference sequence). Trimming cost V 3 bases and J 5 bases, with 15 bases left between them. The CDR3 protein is CASSSTGTRNEQYF. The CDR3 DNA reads TGTGCCAGCAGCTCGACAGGGACTCGGAACGAGCAGTACTTC.

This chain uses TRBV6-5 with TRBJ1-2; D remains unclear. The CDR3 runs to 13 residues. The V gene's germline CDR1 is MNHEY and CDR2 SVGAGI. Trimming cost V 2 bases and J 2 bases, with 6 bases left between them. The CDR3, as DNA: TGTGCCAGCAGTTACAGGGTGAACTATGGCTACACCTTC. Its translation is CASSYRVNYGYTF.

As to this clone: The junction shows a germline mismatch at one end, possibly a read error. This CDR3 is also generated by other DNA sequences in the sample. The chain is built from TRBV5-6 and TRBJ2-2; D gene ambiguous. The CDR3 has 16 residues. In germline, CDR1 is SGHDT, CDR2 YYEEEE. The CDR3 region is CASSLVDPWNTGELFF. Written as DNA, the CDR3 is TGTGCCAGCAGCTTGGTGGACCCCTGGAACACTGGGGAGCTGTTTTTT. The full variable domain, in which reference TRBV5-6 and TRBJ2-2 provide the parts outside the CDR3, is DAGVTQSPTHLIKTRGQQVTLRCSPKSGHDTVSWYQQALGQGPQFIFQYYEEEERQRGNFPDRFSGHQFPNYSSELNVNALLLGDSALYLCASSLVDPWNTGELFFGEGSRLTVL.